These T cell receptor beta chains were read from a single sample in a study of OX40 agonist ivuxolimab in advanced cancers. The assay was immunoSEQ multiplex PCR, and TCRdb's table has in-frame clones only and misses some. The sample consists of 60,000 to 75,000 clones, around 83% of them appearing once. Source: CD4+ or CD8+ T cells sorted from blood, taken in a trial of the OX40 agonist ivuxolimab. Receptors originate from an adult with an advanced solid tumor such as melanoma, head and neck, liver or kidney cancer. CDR3s include the opening cysteine and the closing phenylalanine or tryptophan. D genes are given only for firm matches. A clone size is listed for some rows: how often the clone was seen (once, few, many), or a class if it is expanded.

v_gene,abundance,j_gene,d_gene,CDR3nt,CDR3aa
TRBV12-5,-,TRBJ2-2,-,TGTGCTAGTGGTTTTAGGGGCTTTGGCGGGGAGCTGTTTTTT,CASGFRGFGGELFF
TRBV7-2,-,TRBJ1-4,-,TGTGCCAGCAGCTTATCCGGGCCAGGAGGGGAAAAACTGTTTTTT,CASSLSGPGGEKLFF
TRBV29-1,-,TRBJ2-2,-,TGCAGCGTTGATACAGGATACACCGGGGAGCTGTTTTTT,CSVDTGYTGELFF
TRBV5-1,-,TRBJ2-1,-,TGCGCCAGCAGCTCTACTCCGGTAGGGGCCAGGGGATCCTACAATGAGCAGTTCTTC,CASSSTPVGARGSYNEQFF
TRBV27,-,TRBJ2-7,-,TGTGCCAGCAGTTTATCGATTCAGAGCTTACATAAGCAGTACTTC,CASSLSIQSLHKQYF
TRBV5-6,-,TRBJ2-7,-,TGTGCCAGCAGCTTTATACCCCTTGATGCTGGGTTCTACGAGCAGTACTTC,CASSFIPLDAGFYEQYF
TRBV9,once,TRBJ1-6,-,TGTGCCAGCAGCCCTAGTTGGGCATACCGTAATTCACCCCTCCACTTT,CASSPSWAYRNSPLHF
TRBV5-1,-,TRBJ2-2,-,TGCGCCAGCAGCTTGCGACTAGGCACCGGGGAGCTGTTTTTT,CASSLRLGTGELFF
TRBV5-1,-,TRBJ1-6,-,TGCGCCAGCAGCCGTGAAGGGAACTCACCCCTCCACTTT,CASSREGNSPLHF
TRBV19,-,TRBJ2-1,TRBD2,TGTGCCAGTAGTAGTCTAGCGGGCACCAATGAGCAGTTCTTC,CASSSLAGTNEQFF
TRBV10-3,few,TRBJ2-7,-,TGTGCCATCAGTGAGGTAAGCTCCTACGAGCAGTACTTC,CAISEVSSYEQYF
TRBV5-1,once,TRBJ2-5,TRBD1,TGCGCCAGCAGCCTAACAGGGGGCCAAGAGACCCAGTACTTC,CASSLTGGQETQYF
TRBV5-1,-,TRBJ1-5,-,TGCGCCAGCAGCTTGATTGGGAATAGCAATCAGCCCCAGCATTTT,CASSLIGNSNQPQHF
TRBV5-1,-,TRBJ2-7,TRBD1,TGCGCCAGCAGCCTCACAGGGGGCCTTAACTCCTACGAGCAGTACTTC,CASSLTGGLNSYEQYF
TRBV5-1,-,TRBJ2-3,-,TGCGCCAGCAGCCTAAGAGGGGGGTTGGGCACAGATACGCAGTATTTT,CASSLRGGLGTDTQYF
TRBV7-6,few,TRBJ2-1,-,TGTGCCAGCAGCTTAGCGTCGTCCAATTACAATGAGCAGTTCTTC,CASSLASSNYNEQFF
TRBV5-1,-,TRBJ2-1,-,TGCGCCAGCAGCTTGGGGACGGGACCTTCCTACAATGAGCAGTTCTTC,CASSLGTGPSYNEQFF
TRBV28,-,TRBJ2-7,TRBD1,TGTGCCAGCAGTATGGGACGGGACAGGGACTATTTAGGACCGTACTTC,CASSMGRDRDYLGPYF
TRBV19,-,TRBJ1-4,TRBD1,TGTGCCAGTGTACCCGGAACAGGGGTTGAAAAACTGTTTTTT,CASVPGTGVEKLFF
TRBV21-1,-,TRBJ1-1,-,TGTGCCAGCAGCAAAAGCAAGGTAATTACCTTGAACACTGAAGCTTTCTTT,CASSKSKVITLNTEAFF